This T cell receptor beta chain was obtained from a study of early T cells in non-severe SARS-CoV-2 infection. At the level of the study: Sequencing of unsorted whole blood was done on bulk RNA, leaving chains unpaired.

In this sample, this clonotype turned up many times. With 6 bases removed from V and 1 base from J, the gap between germline ends came to 9 bases. The CDR3 is 13 amino acids. The germline V gene has CDR1 MDHEN and CDR2 SYDVKM. TCRdb recomputed calls from the 5' RACE reads with MiXCR, one row per CDR3 protein. There are 40,000 to 60,000 distinct CDR3 sequences in the sample; roughly 6.2% occur only once, and approximately 6.3% lies in the top ten. The sequences come from whole blood, collected at baseline. The chain combines TRBV28 with TRBJ1-1, with TRBD1 as a possible D gene (5 bases). The sequence was obtained from an adult who was a healthcare worker with PCR-confirmed SARS-CoV-2 infection or an uninfected control (not recorded which). The CDR3 DNA reads TGTGCCAGCAGACAGGCGGGGAACACTGAAGCTTTCTTT. It translates to CASRQAGNTEAFF.